Listed here are 5 T cell receptor beta chains from one sample, sequenced in a study of regulatory T cells in long-lasting Graves disease. Assembly of TCR beta libraries relied on iRepertoire HTBI primers together with Arm-PCR of CDR3 regions. TCRdb re-derived calls from the multiplex PCR reads in MiXCR, one entry per CDR3 protein. Among 300,000 to 400,000 distinct CDR3 sequences listed, around 16% were seen once. Time point given: newly diagnosed GD, antithyroid drugs for less than 3 months. From PBMCs, RNA was extracted and then used to make the TCR library. The material was peripheral blood mononuclear cells (PBMCs), obtained at new diagnosis, from a patient treated with antithyroid drugs. The receptors were sampled from a female donor with Graves disease.

The J gene is TRBJ2-7, the V gene TRBV2, with 7 bases identical to TRBD1. CDR1 is SNHLY, CDR2 FYNNEI, per germline. The CDR3 has 13 amino acids. V lost 9 bases to trimming and J lost 2 bases; unmatched junction nucleotides: 7. The CDR3 DNA sequence: TGTGCCAGTACTACCGGGACAGCCTACGAGCAGTACTTC. Residues: CASTTGTAYEQYF.

The sample holds many counts of this clonotype. This rearrangement joins TRBV6-1 to TRBJ1-2; 8 nucleotides line up with TRBD1. V lost 5 bases to trimming and J lost 8 bases; unmatched junction nucleotides: 10. The CDR3 is made up of 14 amino acids. Germline V gene sequence: CDR1 MNHNS, CDR2 SASEGT. CDR3 sequence (DNA): TGTGCCAGCAGTACTCCGACAGGGGCTGGAGGCTACACCTTC. Translation: CASSTPTGAGGYTF.

This clonotype appeared many times. The junction and the germline gene differ at one end; a read error may be behind it. The rearrangement uses TRBV2 and TRBJ1-1, with D tentatively TRBD1 (5 bases). This CDR3 has 15 residues. The V gene's germline CDR1 is SNHLY and CDR2 FYNNEI. The CDR3 DNA reads TGTGCCAGCAACTCAGGGATGACCCTAAACACTGAGGCTTTCTTT. It specifies CASNSGMTLNTEAFF.

J is TRBJ2-6 and V is TRBV7-3; D is perhaps TRBD2 (6 bases). Looked up from germline, CDR1 is SGHTA and CDR2 is FQGTGA. This CDR3 is built from 15 residues. V lost 2 bases, J lost 4 bases, and 9 bases lay in between. CDR3 sequence (DNA): TGTGCCAGCAGCTTAGGGAGGAACGGGGCCAACGTCCTGACTTTC. This gives the protein CASSLGRNGANVLTF.

The chain uses TRBV10-3 and TRBJ1-5; TRBD1 agrees at 8 bases. V dropped 0 bases and J dropped 7; count of bases not matched to a gene: 8. The CDR3 runs 16 residues. The germline CDR1 and CDR2 sequences are ENHRY and SYGVKD. The DNA of the CDR3 is TGTGCCATCAGTGAGTCAGGGACAGGCCGTGCACAGCCCCAGCATTTT. Amino acids: CAISESGTGRAQPQHF.